A single sample is the source of the 25 T cell receptor beta chains below, sequenced in a study of CD8 T cells in Susac syndrome. Reverse transcription used roughly 0.5 to 1 ug RNA and random hexamers. TCRdb used MiXCR to reprocess the immunoSEQ multiplex PCR reads, holding one entry per CDR3 protein. The sample comprises about 80,000 distinct CDR3 sequences, 91% of which are singletons, and just over 0.5% rests with the top ten. Sequenced material: CD8+ T cells from PBMCs. The receptors here all came from a human donor with multiple sclerosis.

V gene TRBV12-5 combines with J gene TRBJ2-5; 11 bases are a match to TRBD2. The CDR3 has 16 amino acids. Germline CDR1 is LGHNT and CDR2 is FRNRAP. V was pared by 4 bases and J by 2 bases, with 6 bases of the junction left unmatched. This CDR3 is CASGSGTSGTQETQYF. CDR3 in DNA: TGTGCTAGTGGTTCTGGGACTAGCGGAACACAAGAGACCCAGTACTTC.

This clonotype was seen just once. The rearrangement joins TRBV5-6 to TRBJ2-7, with 7 bases aligning to TRBD2. The germline gives CDR1 SGHDT, CDR2 YYEEEE. The CDR3 runs 12 residues. With 4 bases clipped from V and 6 bases from J, the junction kept 4 bases outside the gene matches. Written as DNA, the CDR3 is TGTGCCAGCAGCCGTGGGGGGGGCGAGCAGTACTTC. It specifies CASSRGGGEQYF.

The chain couples TRBV30 to TRBJ1-1; the match to TRBD1 covers 9 bases. V lost 3 bases to trimming and J lost 4 bases; unmatched junction nucleotides: 9. CDR1 and CDR2 (germline): GTSNPN, SVGIG (reference sequence). The CDR3 totals 15 residues. DNA of the CDR3: TGTGCCTGGAGGACTCAGGACAGGGGCGGCACTGAAGCTTTCTTT. Its translation is CAWRTQDRGGTEAFF.

This sequence joins TRBV6-5 and TRBJ1-1, with D tentatively TRBD1 (5 bases). The CDR3 runs 13 residues. Germline CDR1 and CDR2: MNHEY and SVGAGI. The ends were cut back, 2 bases at V and 6 bases at J, with 10 bases in the middle. DNA for the CDR3: TGTGCCAGCAGTTACAACACAGGCGCTGAAGCTTTCTTT. Protein sequence: CASSYNTGAEAFF.

The chain uses TRBV12-3 or TRBV12-4 and TRBJ1-2; 8 nucleotides align to TRBD1. Germline trimming cut 5 bases from V and 6 bases from J; bases unmatched to any gene: 2. CDR3 size: 12 residues. CDR3 loop: CASSQGADGYTF. The CDR3 bases are TGTGCCAGCAGTCAGGGGGCGGATGGCTACACCTTC.

The V and J genes are TRBV6-1 and TRBJ1-6, with D maybe TRBD1 (5 bases). The CDR3 runs 13 residues. V was cut by 6 bases and J by 10 bases, with 13 bases left in between. Looked up from germline, CDR1 is MNHNS and CDR2 is SASEGT. The CDR3 reads CASRSSGGSPLHF. The CDR3 region has the DNA TGTGCCAGCAGAAGTAGTGGGGGGTCACCCCTCCACTTT.

V usage is TRBV6-1 and J usage is TRBJ1-2; weak D call: TRBD1 (5 bases). Germline assignment: CDR1 MNHNS and CDR2 SASEGT. The CDR3 loop spans 11 amino acids. V lost 9 bases and J 3 bases, leaving 8 bases between the germline ends. The CDR3 reads CARGDDYGYTF. CDR3 sequence (DNA): TGTGCCAGGGGGGATGACTATGGCTACACCTTC.

The chain employs TRBV19 and TRBJ2-4, with 9 bases lining up with TRBD2. Looked up from germline, CDR1 is LNHDA and CDR2 is SQIVND (reference sequence). This CDR3 has 18 residues. V shed 1 base, J shed 0 bases, and the junction held 7 bases outside the gene matches. The CDR3, as DNA: TGTGCCAGTAGTATAGGGGCTAGCGGGATGAAAGCCAAAAACATTCAGTACTTC. Translation: CASSIGASGMKAKNIQYF.

V is TRBV27 and J is TRBJ1-1; D gene unclear. V lost 2 bases to trimming and J lost 3 bases, with 7 bases between them. Germline V gene sequence: CDR1 MNHEY, CDR2 SMNVEV (reference sequence). The length of the CDR3 is 13 residues. Written as DNA, the CDR3 is TGTGCCAGCAGTTTACGCATGTACACTGAAGCTTTCTTT. Translated, it gives CASSLRMYTEAFF.

V is TRBV2 and J is TRBJ2-5, with D unresolved. The germline CDR1 and CDR2 sequences are SNHLY and FYNNEI. The CDR3 loop spans 14 amino acids. Trimming removed 5 bases from V and 2 bases from J, with 12 bases in between. The CDR3 DNA sequence: TGTGCCAGCAGTCCCCGTACTGAACAAGAGACCCAGTACTTC. Amino acids: CASSPRTEQETQYF.

The chain is built from TRBV28 and TRBJ2-1, with 8 bases lining up with TRBD1. V shed 3 bases, J shed 0 bases, and the junction held 7 bases outside the gene matches. The CDR3 extends over 17 amino acids. Germline V CDR1 and CDR2: MDHEN, SYDVKM. CDR3 DNA sequence: TGTGCCAGCAGTTTGGGGTCCACAGGGGGCTCCTACAATGAGCAGTTCTTC. It specifies CASSLGSTGGSYNEQFF.

V usage is TRBV2 and J usage is TRBJ2-1, with 11 bases identical to TRBD2. The CDR3 spans 15 residues. Losses at the gene ends were 6 bases for V and 5 bases for J; bases not matched to a gene: 6. Germline CDR1 reads SNHLY; CDR2 reads FYNNEI. CDR3 sequence (DNA): TGTGCCAGCAGGAAGACTAGCGGGGAAAACAATGAGCAGTTCTTC. As protein: CASRKTSGENNEQFF.

The chain links TRBV12-3 or TRBV12-4 to TRBJ2-3, with TRBD2 identical over 12 bases. The CDR3 extends over 16 amino acids. The ends lost 7 bases at V and 2 bases at J; junction bases unmatched: 7. The CDR3, as DNA: TGTGCCAGCATTCTTGGACTAGCGGGAACCACAGATACGCAGTATTTT. This encodes CASILGLAGTTDTQYF.

This chain links TRBV5-4 with TRBJ1-1; D not certain. Germline V gene lookup returns CDR1 SGHNT and CDR2 YYREEE (reference sequence). Trimming removed 2 bases at V and 6 bases at J, with 11 bases between. CDR3 length equals 13 residues. CDR3 in amino acids: CASSFDLGPEAFF. CDR3 nucleotides: TGTGCCAGCAGCTTCGACTTAGGCCCTGAAGCTTTCTTT. Supplemented by reference TRBV5-4 and TRBJ1-1, the full variable domain reads ETGVTQSPTHLIKTRGQQVTLRCSSQSGHNTVSWYQQALGQGPQFIFQYYREEENGRGNFPPRFSGLQFPNYSSELNVNALELDDSALYLCASSFDLGPEAFFGQGTRLTVV.

The V and J genes are TRBV10-3 and TRBJ2-3, with 10 bases fitting TRBD2. The CDR3 extends over 16 amino acids. In germline, CDR1 is ENHRY, CDR2 SYGVKD. V shed 6 bases and J 6 bases; nucleotides not matched to a gene: 12. CDR3 residues: CAIRGLAPEGSDTQYF. Here the CDR3 DNA reads TGTGCCATCAGGGGACTAGCGCCCGAGGGATCGGATACGCAGTATTTT.

This rearrangement joins TRBV7-6 to TRBJ1-1; possible D gene TRBD1, 6 bases. The V end lost 5 bases, the J end lost 5 bases, and 18 bases lay between the germline ends. This CDR3 contains 15 residues. Germline CDR1 SGHVS, CDR2 FNYEAQ. The chain's CDR3 is CASSPLGGAGTEAFF. The CDR3 bases are TGTGCCAGCAGCCCCCTTGGGGGGGCGGGAACTGAAGCTTTCTTT. The whole variable domain, filled in from reference TRBV7-6 and TRBJ1-1, reads GAGVSQSPRYKVTKRGQDVALRCDPISGHVSLYWYRQALGQGPEFLTYFNYEAQQDKSGLPNDRFSAERPEGSISTLTIQRTEQRDSAMYRCASSPLGGAGTEAFFGQGTRLTVV.

This chain connects TRBV5-1 to TRBJ1-3; D uncertain. V lost 3 bases, J lost 0 bases, and 7 bases lay in between. This CDR3 is built from 14 residues. CDR1 and CDR2 (germline): SGHRS, YFSETQ. In nucleotides, the CDR3 is TGCGCCAGCAGCTACGGGTTCTCTGGAAACACCATATATTTT. Translated: CASSYGFSGNTIYF.

This clonotype was recorded only once. J is TRBJ1-5 and V is TRBV28; D not certain. Trimming cost V 6 bases and J 4 bases, with 13 bases left between them. The CDR3 length is 14 residues. Germline CDR1 is MDHEN and CDR2 is SYDVKM. CDR3 region: CASSHSRQNQPQHF. The CDR3 DNA reads TGTGCCAGCAGCCACTCACGGCAAAATCAGCCCCAGCATTTT.

This chain connects TRBV2 to TRBJ2-3; D perhaps matches TRBD2 (6 bases). The CDR3 covers 15 residues. V was shortened by 4 bases and J by 4 bases, with 15 bases between the two germline ends. Per germline, CDR1 SNHLY and CDR2 FYNNEI. The CDR3 DNA reads as TGTGCCAGCAGTGGAAGGGCGGGGTCGGCAGATACGCAGTATTTT. Its protein product is CASSGRAGSADTQYF.

V usage is TRBV2 and J usage is TRBJ2-7; 7 bases are shared with TRBD1. CDR1 and CDR2 from the germline V gene are SNHLY and FYNNEI. The trim removed 4 bases at V and 3 bases at J, leaving 9 bases unmatched. The CDR3 is 15 amino acids. CDR3 in amino acids: CASSAGQGVRYEQYF. CDR3 nucleotide sequence: TGTGCCAGCAGTGCGGGTCAGGGGGTCCGCTACGAGCAGTACTTC.

This clonotype was seen once. The gene calls are TRBV4-1 and TRBJ1-5; TRBD1 is a possible D gene (5 bases). The CDR3 has 17 amino acids. Germline V gene lookup returns CDR1 MGHRA and CDR2 YSYEKL. V lost 1 base, J lost 4 bases, and 17 bases lay in between. The CDR3 is CASSQVYPQGTNQPQHF. As DNA, the CDR3 is TGCGCCAGCAGCCAAGTCTATCCCCAGGGAACAAATCAGCCCCAGCATTTT.

V is TRBV27 and J is TRBJ2-1, with no clear D. The CDR3 runs 13 residues. Deletions cut 3 bases from V and 7 bases from J, with 10 bases between. Germline loops: CDR1 MNHEY, CDR2 SMNVEV (reference sequence). CDR3 DNA sequence: TGTGCCAGCAGTTTTAGCCAAGGAAATGAGCAGTTCTTC. As protein: CASSFSQGNEQFF.

The chain couples TRBV27 to TRBJ2-2; D perhaps matches TRBD1 (6 bases). This CDR3 is built from 13 residues. Germline loops: CDR1 MNHEY, CDR2 SMNVEV (reference sequence). Trimming took off 6 bases at V and 1 base at J, with 6 bases between the two ends. CDR3 in amino acids: CASRGQNTGELFF. The CDR3 region has the DNA TGTGCCAGCAGGGGACAGAACACCGGGGAGCTGTTTTTT.

CDR3 protein: CASSPTVSQETQYF. Here the CDR3 DNA reads TGTGCCAGCAGTCCGACAGTCAGCCAAGAGACCCAGTACTTC. The chain carries TRBV12-3 or TRBV12-4 and TRBJ2-5, with D tentatively TRBD1 (5 bases). V was clipped by 5 bases and J by 1 base, with 11 bases between them. The CDR3 extends over 14 amino acids.

This chain joins TRBV3-1 and TRBJ1-2; D is unresolved. CDR3 size: 15 residues. V lost 1 base and J lost 1, with 10 bases in between. Germline CDR1 and CDR2: LGHDT and YNNKEL (reference sequence). The CDR3 region is CASSQVAGLNYGYTF. CDR3 sequence (DNA): TGTGCCAGCAGCCAAGTGGCAGGACTTAACTATGGCTACACCTTC.